A single sample gave rise to the 17 T cell receptor beta chains below, sequenced in a study of cytomegalovirus exposure and HLA in healthy donors. It was with 60 Vbeta and 13 Jbeta primers that the PCR ran. TCRdb's table, derived via immunoSEQ multiplex PCR, lists solely in-frame clones and lacks some. This sample has around 100,000 clones, with 81% found just once. Sequenced sample: PBMCs. Source of these receptors: a man aged 40-49 years in good health and CMV-seropositive.

In its sample, this clone was seen a few times. This chain uses TRBV5-1 with TRBJ1-2; weak D call: TRBD1 (6 bases). The CDR3 is 13 residues long. Trimming shortened V by 0 bases and J by 8 bases, and 11 bases separated the two germline ends. The germline V gene encodes CDR1 SGHRS and CDR2 YFSETQ. The CDR3 region is CASSLGTVAGYTF. The CDR3 DNA reads TGCGCCAGCAGCTTGGGGACAGTTGCCGGCTACACCTTC.

The rearrangement links TRBV6-5 to TRBJ1-1; D possibly corresponds to TRBD1 (6 bases). Germline assignment: CDR1 MNHEY and CDR2 SVGAGI. The ends were cut back, 5 bases at V and 3 bases at J, with 10 bases in the middle. The CDR3 sequence is 13 residues long. The CDR3 nucleotides read TGTGCCAGCAGTCGGCAGGGGTACACTGAAGCTTTCTTT. Amino acid sequence: CASSRQGYTEAFF.

The chain has TRBV7-8 and TRBJ2-5, with 7 bases fitting TRBD2. V lost 1 base, J lost 1 base, and 3 bases stayed unmatched. This CDR3 spans 15 amino acids. Germline V lookup: CDR1 SGHVS, CDR2 FQNEAQ. The CDR3 here is CASSLESGGQETQYF. The CDR3, as DNA: TGTGCCAGCAGCTTAGAGTCGGGGGGCCAAGAGACCCAGTACTTC.

This clone showed up just a few times. This sequence joins TRBV6-4 and TRBJ1-2; the match to TRBD1 covers 7 bases. CDR1 MRHNA and CDR2 SNTAGT come from the germline V gene. The CDR3 length is 15 residues. The V segment lost 4 bases and the J segment 5 bases; nucleotides outside the gene matches: 10. CDR3 bases: TGTGCCAGCAGTGCCTTTTCCGGGACAGCATATGGCTACACCTTC. Protein: CASSAFSGTAYGYTF.

The sample holds a few counts of this clone. This chain links TRBV11-2 with TRBJ2-1, with D tentatively TRBD2 (6 bases). CDR3 length: 14 residues. Deletions cut 1 base from V and 5 bases from J, with 9 bases between. Germline V lookup: CDR1 SGHAT, CDR2 FQNNGV. The CDR3 DNA reads TGTGCCAGCAGCTTAGGCACGGGAGACAATGAGCAGTTCTTC. It encodes CASSLGTGDNEQFF.

This chain joins TRBV15 and TRBJ1-4; 7 bases are shared with TRBD1. Trimming took 0 bases from V and 8 from J; bases not matched to a gene: 6. This CDR3 spans 15 amino acids. The germline gives CDR1 LNHNV, CDR2 YYDKDF (reference sequence). CDR3 DNA sequence: TGTGCCACCAGCAGAGAAGCTACAGGGGTCGAAAAACTGTTTTTT. Its protein product is CATSREATGVEKLFF. Using reference TRBV15 and TRBJ1-4 for the parts outside the CDR3, the full variable domain is DAMVIQNPRYQVTQFGKPVTLSCSQTLNHNVMYWYQQKSSQAPKLLFHYYDKDFNNEADTPDNFQSRRPNTSFCFLDIRSPGLGDTAMYLCATSREATGVEKLFFGSGTQLSVL.

This chain uses TRBV30 with TRBJ2-3; 7 nucleotides match TRBD2. CDR3 length: 16 residues. Per the germline V gene, CDR1 is GTSNPN and CDR2 is SVGIG (reference sequence). With 2 bases clipped from V and 6 bases from J, the junction kept 14 bases outside the gene matches. The CDR3 sequence is CAWSPWGSGEGDTQYF. DNA for the CDR3: TGTGCCTGGAGTCCCTGGGGGAGCGGGGAGGGGGATACGCAGTATTTT.

This sequence joins TRBV7-9 and TRBJ2-4; D is perhaps TRBD2 (6 bases). Trimming took 5 bases from V and 9 from J, leaving 17 bases between them. Per the germline V gene, CDR1 is SEHNR and CDR2 is FQNEAQ (reference sequence). This CDR3 spans 14 amino acids. The CDR3, as DNA: TGTGCCAGCAGCCTGGGAGGCGGCCAACTCATTCAGTACTTC. Protein: CASSLGGGQLIQYF.

In DNA, the CDR3 is TGTGCCAGCAGCCAAAGAAGTGCTAGCGGGAGGGCGGGTGAGCAGTTCTTC. It codes for CASSQRSASGRAGEQFF. The chain employs TRBV4-2 and TRBJ2-1; 12 nucleotides align to TRBD2. V shed 2 bases, J shed 9 bases, and the junction held 11 bases outside the gene matches. In germline, CDR1 is LGHNA, CDR2 YNFKEQ. The CDR3 runs 17 residues.

In DNA, the CDR3 is TGTGCCAGCAGCTTAGCGGAGACAGTCACCGGGGAGCTGTTTTTT. Translating gives CASSLAETVTGELFF. The chain joins TRBV7-9 to TRBJ2-2, with a tentative D call TRBD1 (5 bases). CDR3 length: 15 residues. Germline CDR1 reads SEHNR; CDR2 reads FQNEAQ (reference sequence). V was cut by 0 bases and J by 4 bases, with 9 bases left in between.

This rearrangement joins TRBV9 to TRBJ1-2, with 7 positions matching TRBD1. V shed 0 bases and J 6 bases; nucleotides not matched to a gene: 5. From germline, CDR1 is SGDLS and CDR2 YYNGEE. This CDR3 has 14 amino acids. The CDR3 loop is CASSVEGALHGYTF. The DNA for the CDR3 is TGTGCCAGCAGCGTAGAGGGGGCCCTCCATGGCTACACCTTC.

The J gene is TRBJ2-3, the V gene TRBV12-2; the table's D call, TRBD2, was not checked against the DNA. TRBV12-2 is designated a pseudogene. This CDR3 has 19 amino acids. The CDR3 sequence is CASRPSAPSSGGVLDTQYF. The CDR3 DNA follows: TGTGCAAGTCGCCCCAGCGCCCCCTCTAGCGGGGGGGTCTTAGATACGCAGTATTTT.

The chain employs TRBV28 and TRBJ2-3; TRBD2 matches at 8 bases. The CDR3 is made up of 16 amino acids. Trimming removed 2 bases from V and 4 bases from J; junction bases left unmatched: 8. Germline lookup yields CDR1 MDHEN and CDR2 SYDVKM. CDR3 DNA: TGTGCCAGCAGTTTAATCGCGGGAGGTAGGCCAGATACGCAGTATTTT. This encodes CASSLIAGGRPDTQYF.

This clone was recorded only once. This sequence joins TRBV6-1 and TRBJ2-7; D gene ambiguous. The CDR3 loop spans 13 amino acids. CDR1 is MNHNS, CDR2 SASEGT, per germline. The V and J ends lost 5 bases and 6 bases respectively, with 14 bases between them. The CDR3 sequence: CASSPPNSGEQYF. Written as DNA, the CDR3 is TGTGCCAGCAGTCCCCCGAACTCCGGCGAGCAGTACTTC.

This clone was observed a single time. CDR3 region: CASSPRQGSGELFF. The CDR3 coding sequence is TGTGCCAGCTCACCCCGACAGGGTTCCGGGGAGCTGTTTTTT. This chain connects TRBV18 to TRBJ2-2, with 7 bases fitting TRBD1. This CDR3 region has 14 residues. Germline CDR1 is KGHSH and CDR2 is LQKENI. Trimming at V came to 3 bases and at J to 6 bases, leaving 4 bases not matched to a gene.

The chain carries TRBV11-2 and TRBJ2-7; 7 nucleotides match TRBD2. The CDR3 contains 14 residues. Germline V lookup: CDR1 SGHAT, CDR2 FQNNGV. V lost 3 bases and J lost 3; bases outside the gene matches: 5. CDR3 bases: TGTGCCAGCAGCTTCGGGAGGAACAACTACGAGCAGTACTTC. As protein: CASSFGRNNYEQYF.

This chain uses TRBV10-3 with TRBJ2-5, with 8 bases lining up with TRBD2. The better agreement between TRBJ2-7 and the DNA end casts doubt on the J call. Germline V CDR1 and CDR2: ENHRY, SYGVKD. This CDR3 has 16 amino acids. The CDR3 spells CAISESEAGGSYEQYF. The CDR3, as DNA: TGTGCCATCAGTGAGTCTGAGGCGGGAGGCTCCTACGAGCAGTACTTC.